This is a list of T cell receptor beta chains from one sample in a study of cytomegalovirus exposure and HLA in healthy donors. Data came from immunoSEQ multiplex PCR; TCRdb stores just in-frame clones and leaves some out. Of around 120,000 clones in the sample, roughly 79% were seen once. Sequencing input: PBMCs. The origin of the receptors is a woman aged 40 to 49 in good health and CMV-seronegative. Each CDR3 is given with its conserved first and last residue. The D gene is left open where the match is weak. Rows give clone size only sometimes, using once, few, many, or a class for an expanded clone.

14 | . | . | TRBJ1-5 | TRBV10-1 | TGCGCCAGTTTCGCCTCCGGGGACAATCAGCCCCAGCATTTT | CASFASGDNQPQHF
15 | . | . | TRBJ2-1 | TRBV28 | TGTGCCAGCAGTCCCTGGCAGGAGGCTGGCAATGAGCAGTTCTTC | CASSPWQEAGNEQFF
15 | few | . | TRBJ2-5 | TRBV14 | TGTGCCAGCAGCCAAGACGCGGCAGGGGGGCTTACCCAGTACTTC | CASSQDAAGGLTQYF
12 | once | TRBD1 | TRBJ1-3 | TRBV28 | TGTGCCACCGAGGGGGCCGGAAACACCATATATTTT | CATEGAGNTIYF
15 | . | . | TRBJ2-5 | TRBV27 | TGTGCCAGCAGTTTATCAGGGGTTGGATGGGAGACCCAGTACTTC | CASSLSGVGWETQYF
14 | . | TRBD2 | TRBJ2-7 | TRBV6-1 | TGTGCCAGCACGCTCCGGGACTATCTCTACGAGCAGTACTTC | CASTLRDYLYEQYF
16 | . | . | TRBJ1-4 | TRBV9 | TGTGCCAGCAGCCTATGGGGGGATCCGACTAATGAAAAACTGTTTTTT | CASSLWGDPTNEKLFF
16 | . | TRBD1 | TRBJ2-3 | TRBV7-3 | TGTGCCAGCAGCTCTTCCGGACAGGGTAGCACAGATACGCAGTATTTT | CASSSSGQGSTDTQYF
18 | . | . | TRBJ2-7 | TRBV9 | TGTGCCAGCAGCGCCAGTAAGGGTGGACAGATCCACCTTGGCGAGCAGTACTTC | CASSASKGGQIHLGEQYF
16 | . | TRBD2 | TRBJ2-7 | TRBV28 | TGTGCCAGCAGTTTATCTGGACTAGCGGGCTCCTACGAGCAGTACTTC | CASSLSGLAGSYEQYF
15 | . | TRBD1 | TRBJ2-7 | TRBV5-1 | TGCGCCAGCAGCTTAGATGGGACAGGGGGCAACGAGCAGTACTTC | CASSLDGTGGNEQYF
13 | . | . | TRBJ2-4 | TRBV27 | TGTGCCAGCGGCGCACAGGGAGAAAACATTCAGTACTTC | CASGAQGENIQYF
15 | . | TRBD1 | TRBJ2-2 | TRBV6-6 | TGTGCCAGCAGCGTTACAGGGGGGCACACCGGGGAGCTGTTTTTT | CASSVTGGHTGELFF
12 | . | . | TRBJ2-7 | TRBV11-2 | TGTGCCAGCAGCTCCCCGTTGGCCGAGCAGTACTTC | CASSSPLAEQYF